A selection of T cell receptor beta chains follows, all from one sample in a study of blood T cell repertoires in COVID-19. The data were produced by immunoSEQ multiplex PCR, yet TCRdb's version contains in-frame clones alone and is incomplete. The table has about 28,000 clones, more than 70% seen once. Sequenced sample: peripheral blood. These receptor sequences come from a boy aged 2 to 9 with active or convalescent COVID-19. Both conserved end residues are part of each CDR3. The D gene is left open where the match is weak. Clone size, where shown, is once, few, many, or a class for clones that have expanded.

V gene,clone size,D gene,J gene,CDR3 DNA,CDR3 protein
TRBV11-2,.,TRBD2,TRBJ2-3,TGTGCCAGCAGCTTAGAAGGTAGCGGGAGTGGTGCAGATACGCAGTATTTT,CASSLEGSGSGADTQYF
TRBV30,.,.,TRBJ1-5,TGTGCCTGGAGTGTAAACCGGGGTAATCAGCCCCAGCATTTT,CAWSVNRGNQPQHF
TRBV5-1,few,.,TRBJ2-3,TGCGCCAGCAGCTGGGGACAAAGCACAGATACGCAGTATTTT,CASSWGQSTDTQYF
TRBV28,.,.,TRBJ1-1,TGTGCCAGCAGTTGTTCAGGGGCTGGGGCAGACACTGAAGCTTTCTTT,CASSCSGAGADTEAFF
TRBV25-1,.,TRBD2,TRBJ2-1,TGTGCCAGCAGTGCTAATAGCGGGAGAGGTTCCTACAATGAGCAGTTCTTC,CASSANSGRGSYNEQFF
TRBV5-4,few,.,TRBJ2-5,TGTGCCAGCAGCTTCGGCGCGGGAAGAGAGACCCAGTACTTC,CASSFGAGRETQYF
TRBV28,.,TRBD1,TRBJ2-7,TGTGCCAGCAGTACAGGGGGGCATGGCTACGAGCAGTACTTC,CASSTGGHGYEQYF
TRBV30,.,TRBD1,TRBJ2-1,TGTGCCTGGAGATCGGGACAGGGAAAAAGCAACTACAATGAGCAGTTCTTC,CAWRSGQGKSNYNEQFF
TRBV12-3/TRBV12-4,.,.,TRBJ1-3,TGTGCCAGCAGGACTCTGGGGAGCACCATATATTTT,CASRTLGSTIYF
TRBV28,few,TRBD1,TRBJ1-6,TGTGCCAGCAGCACAGGGGAGATATATAATTCACCCCTCCACTTT,CASSTGEIYNSPLHF
TRBV7-6,few,.,TRBJ1-2,TGTGCCAGCAGCTTAAGCACAGGGCAGAAAACCTTC,CASSLSTGQKTF
TRBV29-1,many,TRBD2,TRBJ2-1,TGCAGCGTTGAAGGGCTAGCGGGGAGCTCCTACAATGAGCAGTTCTTC,CSVEGLAGSSYNEQFF
TRBV27,.,TRBD2,TRBJ2-1,TGTGCCAGCAAGGCAGCGGGAGGCACCTACAATGAGCAGTTCTTC,CASKAAGGTYNEQFF
TRBV14,.,.,TRBJ2-7,TGTGCCAGCAGCCAAGACCTAACTAGTTCCGAGCAGTACTTC,CASSQDLTSSEQYF
TRBV29-1,.,TRBD1,TRBJ1-1,TGCAGCGTTGAAGAGGGACAGGGGGCCCAGTGGACTGAAGCTTTCTTT,CSVEEGQGAQWTEAFF
TRBV12-3/TRBV12-4,few,.,TRBJ1-5,TGTGCCAGCACTGGGCATAGCAATCAGCCCCAGCATTTT,CASTGHSNQPQHF
TRBV29-1,.,.,TRBJ1-2,.,CSVAPLFFGYTF
TRBV19,.,TRBD1,TRBJ2-6,TGTGCCAGTAGTATCCAACCGGGACAGGGAGGGGCTGGGGCCAACGTCCTGACTTTC,CASSIQPGQGGAGANVLTF
TRBV28,.,TRBD2,TRBJ2-3,TGTGCCAGCAGTCAGGAGACTAGCGGCACAGATACGCAGTATTTT,CASSQETSGTDTQYF
TRBV3-1/TRBV3-2,.,TRBD1,TRBJ1-4,TGTGCCAGCAGCCAAGATGCCCATCCTCGGACAGGGGAAAATGAAAAACTGTTTTTT,CASSQDAHPRTGENEKLFF
TRBV7-2,few,.,TRBJ2-1,TGTGCCAGCAGCTCCATGTCCTACAATGAGCAGTTCTTC,CASSSMSYNEQFF
TRBV7-9,.,.,TRBJ1-6,TGTGCCAGCAGCCCCGGGGGGGAACGGGCCTATAATTCACCCCTCCACTTT,CASSPGGERAYNSPLHF